The 3 T cell receptor beta chains presented below share a single source sample, sequenced in a study of response to subunit inactivated influenza vaccine. TCRdb reanalysed the RT-PCR reads using MiXCR and keeps one entry per CDR3 protein. The repertoire consists of about 570,000 distinct CDR3 sequences, with approximately 12% occurring once and the leading ten covering roughly 10%. This specimen was PBMCs from blood, taken on the day of vaccination. The receptors stem from a man aged 50 to 60 who received an inactivated influenza vaccine.

As regards this clonotype: Germline and junction disagree at one end, which may indicate a read error. The V gene is TRBV9, the J gene TRBJ2-6; 8 nucleotides line up with TRBD2. This CDR3 region has 15 residues. Germline CDR1 SGDLS, CDR2 YYNGEE. The CDR3 here is CASSERTGGAHVLTF. CDR3 nucleotides: TGTGCCAGCAGCGAGAGAACGGGAGGGGCCCACGTCCTGACTTTC.

This clonotype has only a few counts. The chain couples TRBV29-1 to TRBJ2-1; TRBD1 matches at 7 bases. V gave up 7 bases and J gave up 9 bases; unmatched junction bases: 15. The germline CDR1 and CDR2 sequences are SQVTM and ANQGSEA. The CDR3 spans 14 residues. CDR3 in DNA: TGCAGCGGAGAGGTTTTGGTACAGGGGTCTGAGCAGTTCTTC. Its translation is CSGEVLVQGSEQFF.

The gene calls are TRBV7-2 and TRBJ1-2; a weak D match, TRBD1 (6 bases). V was clipped by 1 base and J by 6 bases, with 12 bases between them. Germline values: CDR1 SGHTA, CDR2 FQGNSA. The CDR3 covers 14 residues. The CDR3 protein is CASSLVARGDGYTF. The CDR3 coding sequence is TGTGCCAGCAGCTTAGTTGCCAGGGGCGATGGCTACACCTTC.